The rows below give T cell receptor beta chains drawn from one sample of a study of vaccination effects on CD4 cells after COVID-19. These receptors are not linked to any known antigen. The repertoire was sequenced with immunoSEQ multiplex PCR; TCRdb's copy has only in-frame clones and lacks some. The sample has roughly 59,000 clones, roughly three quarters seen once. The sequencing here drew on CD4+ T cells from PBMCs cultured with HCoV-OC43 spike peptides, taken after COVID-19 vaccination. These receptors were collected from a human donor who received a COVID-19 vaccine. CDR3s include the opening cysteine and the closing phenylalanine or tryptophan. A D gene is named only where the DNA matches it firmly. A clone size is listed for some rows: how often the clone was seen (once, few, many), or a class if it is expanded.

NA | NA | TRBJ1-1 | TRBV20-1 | CSARENTEAFF | TGCAGTGCTAGGGAGAACACTGAAGCTTTCTTT
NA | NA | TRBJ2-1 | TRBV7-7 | CASALSPYNEQFF | TGTGCCAGCGCGTTAAGTCCCTACAATGAGCAGTTCTTC
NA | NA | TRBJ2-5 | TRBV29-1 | CSVEGGSETQYF | TGCAGCGTTGAAGGGGGTAGCGAGACCCAGTACTTC
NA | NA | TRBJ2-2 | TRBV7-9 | CASSPGTDTGELFF | TGTGCCAGCAGTCCCGGGACCGACACCGGGGAGCTGTTTTTT
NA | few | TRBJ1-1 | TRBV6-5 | CASSRVDGNTEAFF | TGTGCCAGCAGTAGGGTTGATGGGAACACTGAAGCTTTCTTT
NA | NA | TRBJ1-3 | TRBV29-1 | CSALAAAGNTIYF | TGCAGCGCACTGGCAGCAGCTGGAAACACCATATATTTT
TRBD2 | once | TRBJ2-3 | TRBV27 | CASSPYNLAGVSTDTQYF | TGTGCCAGCAGTCCCTATAATCTAGCGGGGGTTAGCACAGATACGCAGTATTTT
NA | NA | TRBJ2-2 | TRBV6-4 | CASSRQDSTGELFF | TGTGCCAGCAGCCGACAGGATTCAACCGGGGAGCTGTTTTTT
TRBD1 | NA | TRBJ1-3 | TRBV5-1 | CASSLVQGAFGNTIYF | TGCGCCAGCAGCTTGGTTCAGGGGGCCTTCGGAAACACCATATATTTT
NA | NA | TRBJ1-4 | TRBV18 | CASSPNYLDEKLFF | TGTGCCAGCTCACCCAATTATCTGGATGAAAAACTGTTTTTT
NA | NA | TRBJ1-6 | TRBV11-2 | CASSGQGSGSPLHF | TGTGCCAGCAGCGGTCAGGGGTCGGGGTCACCCCTCCACTTT
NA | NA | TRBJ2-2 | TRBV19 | CASSTPPHGELFF | TGTGCCAGTAGTACCCCCCCTCACGGGGAGCTGTTTTTT
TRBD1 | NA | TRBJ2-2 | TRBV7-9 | CASSWGQSTGELFF | TGTGCCAGCAGCTGGGGACAGAGCACCGGGGAGCTGTTTTTT
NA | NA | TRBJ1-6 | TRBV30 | CACNLGANSPLHF | TGTGCCTGCAACTTAGGGGCTAATTCACCCCTCCACTTT
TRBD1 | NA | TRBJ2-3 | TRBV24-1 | CATSDRTGGAGDTQYF | TGTGCCACCAGTGATCGGACAGGGGGCGCGGGAGATACGCAGTATTTT
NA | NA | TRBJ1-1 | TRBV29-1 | CSVSGQNTEAFF | TGCAGCGTATCAGGACAGAACACTGAAGCTTTCTTT
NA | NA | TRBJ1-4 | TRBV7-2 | CASSRQLTNEKLFF | TGTGCCAGCAGTCGACAGTTGACTAATGAAAAACTGTTTTTT
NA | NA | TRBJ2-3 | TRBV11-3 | CASSSPPADTQYF | TGTGCCAGCAGCTCCCCGCCTGCAGATACGCAGTATTTT
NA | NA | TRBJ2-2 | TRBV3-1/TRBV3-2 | CASRSTRGADTGELFF | TGTGCCAGCAGATCAACTCGGGGGGCCGACACCGGGGAGCTGTTTTTT
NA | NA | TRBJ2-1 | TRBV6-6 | CASSLDSYNEQFF | TGTGCCAGCAGTTTGGACAGTTACAATGAGCAGTTCTTC
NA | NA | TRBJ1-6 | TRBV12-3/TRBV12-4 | CASSDLYNSPLHF | TGTGCCAGCAGTGATCTCTATAATTCACCCCTCCACTTT
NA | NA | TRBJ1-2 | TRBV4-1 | CASSHPGPEHSPYGYTF | TGCGCCAGCAGCCACCCCGGGCCAGAACATTCCCCCTATGGCTACACCTTC
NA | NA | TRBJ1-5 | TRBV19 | CASSKGQNNQPQHF | TGTGCCAGTAGTAAGGGGCAGAACAATCAGCCCCAGCATTTT
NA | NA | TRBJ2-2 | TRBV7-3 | CASGANTGELFF | TGTGCCAGCGGGGCTAACACCGGGGAGCTGTTTTTT
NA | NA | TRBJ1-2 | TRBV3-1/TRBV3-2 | CASSQDRGRGNGYTF | TGTGCCAGCAGCCAAGATAGGGGTCGAGGTAACGGCTACACCTTC
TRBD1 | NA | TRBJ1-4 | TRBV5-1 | CASSPQGEKLFF | TGCGCCAGCAGCCCACAGGGGGAAAAACTGTTTTTT
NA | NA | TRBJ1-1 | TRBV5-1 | CASSLQGGSTEAFF | TGCGCCAGCAGCTTACAGGGTGGTAGTACTGAAGCTTTCTTT
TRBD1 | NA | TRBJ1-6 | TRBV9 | CASSVEGTGNSPLHF | TGTGCCAGCAGCGTAGAAGGGACAGGGAATTCACCCCTCCACTTT
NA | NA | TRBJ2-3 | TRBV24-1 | CATADERSADTQYF | TGTGCCACCGCGGACGAGAGGTCAGCCGATACGCAGTATTTT
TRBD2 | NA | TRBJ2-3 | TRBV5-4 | CASSLELAGGFSTDTQYF | TGTGCCAGCAGCTTGGAACTAGCGGGGGGGTTCAGCACAGATACGCAGTATTTT